These 18 T cell receptor beta chains share one sample of origin, sequenced in a study of beta chain features in type 1 diabetes. General study results and limits: The study found moderately but significantly shorter TCRB CDR3s in all four CD4+ subsets of Type 1 diabetes patients.

The entirety of the isolated RNA underwent reverse transcription, so expressed TCRB transcripts were sequenced. Some clones are missing from TCRdb's copy, which holds only in-frame ones; the method was immunoSEQ multiplex PCR. The sample has around 360,000 clones; roughly an eighth are singletons. The antigens for these receptors are not known. The source material was naive CD4+ T cells from blood. The source of these receptors is a woman between 18 and 29 years old with type 1 diabetes.

This clone has just a few counts. The chain uses TRBV10-3 and TRBJ1-5, with 8 bases lining up with TRBD1. J lost 0 bases, V lost 7 bases, and 2 bases had no gene match. From germline, CDR1 is ENHRY and CDR2 SYGVKD. The CDR3 has 14 amino acids. CDR3 residues: CAIKGQDSNQPQHF. For the CDR3, the DNA is TGTGCCATCAAGGGACAGGATAGCAATCAGCCCCAGCATTTT.

In its sample, this clone was seen a few times. V and J are TRBV6-5 and TRBJ1-4; 10 nucleotides line up with TRBD1. The CDR3 spans 16 residues. The ends lost 4 bases at V and 7 bases at J; junction bases unmatched: 9. Germline CDR1 is MNHEY and CDR2 is SVGAGI. CDR3: CASSSTSGTGVEKLFF. As DNA, the CDR3 is TGTGCCAGCAGTTCCACCTCCGGGACAGGGGTTGAAAAACTGTTTTTT.

The V call is TRBV7-9, the J call TRBJ1-1, with a tentative D call TRBD1 (6 bases). The V end lost 7 bases, the J end lost 4 bases, and 13 bases lay between the germline ends. CDR1 and CDR2 (germline): SEHNR, FQNEAQ (reference sequence). This CDR3 has 13 residues. The CDR3 DNA follows: TGTGCCAGCACTCTGACAGGTACCACTGAAGCTTTCTTT. This encodes CASTLTGTTEAFF.

V gene TRBV7-2 combines with J gene TRBJ2-1, with D hard to call. The V and J ends lost 1 base and 4 bases respectively, with 11 bases between them. Germline CDR1 SGHTA, CDR2 FQGNSA. The CDR3 spans 15 residues. The DNA of the CDR3 is TGTGCCAGCAGCTTAGGGAGACTCCAATACAATGAGCAGTTCTTC. Encoded protein: CASSLGRLQYNEQFF.

CDR3 in DNA: TGTGCCAGCAGCCAAGATGGGACTAGCTTTGATGAGCAGTTCTTC. Translation gives CASSQDGTSFDEQFF. The chain has TRBV4-2 and TRBJ2-1, with TRBD2 matching over 9 bases. CDR3 length: 15 amino acids. V shed 0 bases and J 8 bases; nucleotides not matched to a gene: 5. CDR1 LGHNA and CDR2 YNFKEQ come from the germline V gene.

In this sample, this clone turned up a few times. The J gene is TRBJ2-6, the V gene TRBV4-3; D is perhaps TRBD1 (5 bases). Trimming pared 2 bases from V and 2 bases from J, leaving 10 bases between. This CDR3 is built from 16 residues. Looked up from germline, CDR1 is LGHNA and CDR2 is YSLEER. Here the CDR3 reads CASSQQVRAGANVLTF. The CDR3 coding sequence is TGCGCCAGCAGCCAACAAGTCAGGGCTGGGGCCAACGTCCTGACTTTC.

This clone was picked up a small number of times. Other DNA sequences in this specimen translate into the identical CDR3. The chain links TRBV30 to TRBJ1-5, with D perhaps matching TRBD1 (5 bases). Trimming removed 0 bases from V and 6 bases from J, with 12 bases in between. The CDR3 sequence is 14 residues long. Germline CDR1 reads GTSNPN; CDR2 reads SVGIG (reference sequence). The CDR3 is CAWSVSGGGQPQHF. As DNA, the CDR3 is TGTGCCTGGAGTGTCTCAGGCGGGGGTCAGCCCCAGCATTTT.

As concerns this clone: This sample also contains other DNA sequences that code for the same CDR3. The chain recombines TRBV2 with TRBJ1-2; 8 nucleotides line up with TRBD1. The V gene end was trimmed by 4 bases and the J gene end by 4 bases; junction bases not matched to a gene: 2. CDR1 SNHLY and CDR2 FYNNEI come from the germline V gene. This CDR3 spans 13 amino acids. This CDR3 reads CASSGQGSYGYTF. The CDR3 DNA is TGTGCCAGCAGTGGACAGGGGAGCTATGGCTACACCTTC.

The chain combines TRBV5-4 with TRBJ2-7; 7 bases line up with TRBD2. This CDR3 is 14 amino acids long. Germline-derived CDR1 and CDR2 are SGHNT and YYREEE (reference sequence). Trimming removed 4 bases from V and 2 bases from J; junction bases left unmatched: 6. For the CDR3, the DNA is TGTGCCAGCAGCCAGAGGAGCGGGACCTACGAGCAGTACTTC. Its translation: CASSQRSGTYEQYF.

This chain joins TRBV18 and TRBJ2-1, with 14 bases lining up with TRBD2. The CDR3 contains 15 residues. CDR1 and CDR2 (germline): KGHSH, LQKENI. Trimming took 4 bases from V and 6 from J; bases not matched to a gene: 2. CDR3 nucleotide sequence: TGTGCCAGCTCACAAGGGACTAGCGGGAGCAATGAGCAGTTCTTC. Amino acid sequence: CASSQGTSGSNEQFF.

This clone was observed a handful of times. The rearrangement uses TRBV19 and TRBJ2-5, with TRBD2 identical over 9 bases. V shed 2 bases and J 5 bases; nucleotides not matched to a gene: 9. The V gene's germline CDR1 is LNHDA and CDR2 SQIVND (reference sequence). The CDR3 totals 16 residues. The CDR3 here is CASSIQLAGLPETQYF. The CDR3 region has the DNA TGTGCCAGTAGTATACAGCTAGCGGGATTACCGGAGACCCAGTACTTC.

This clone was counted between two and nine times. The chain joins TRBV9 to TRBJ1-2, with D uncertain. Between the trimmed V and J ends, which lost 9 bases and 7 bases, there was a span of 13 bases. The CDR3 length is 11 residues. Germline V CDR1 and CDR2: SGDLS, YYNGEE. The CDR3 sequence: CATRGYGGYTF. Written as DNA, the CDR3 is TGTGCCACCCGAGGATACGGTGGCTACACCTTC.

The chain couples TRBV25-1 to TRBJ1-6; a weak D match, TRBD1 (6 bases). V gave up 1 base and J gave up 7 bases, with 11 bases separating them. This CDR3 is built from 15 residues. In germline, CDR1 is MGHDK, CDR2 SYGVNS. The CDR3 is CASSEWGGANSPLHF. Written as DNA, the CDR3 is TGTGCCAGCAGTGAATGGGGGGGCGCGAATTCACCCCTCCACTTT.

This clone was seen only a few times. V is TRBV19 and J is TRBJ2-7; D gene unclear. The CDR3 runs to 12 residues. The germline CDR1 and CDR2 sequences are LNHDA and SQIVND (reference sequence). The V end was cut by 4 bases, the J end by 2 bases, with 6 bases between. The CDR3 DNA follows: TGTGCCAGTAGTACCGGTCCCTACGAGCAGTACTTC. Protein: CASSTGPYEQYF.

This chain links TRBV4-3 with TRBJ1-6; no definite D call. This CDR3 has 13 amino acids. V was clipped by 0 bases and J by 10 bases, with 7 bases between them. Germline-derived CDR1 and CDR2 are LGHNA and YSLEER. In nucleotides, the CDR3 is TGCGCCAGCAGCCAAGATCGAGAATCACCCCTCCACTTT. It yields the protein CASSQDRESPLHF.

This clone turned up a few times. The sample contains more than one DNA sequence encoding this CDR3. The gene calls are TRBV18 and TRBJ2-7, with TRBD2 matching over 7 bases. Per the germline V gene, CDR1 is KGHSH and CDR2 is LQKENI. The ends lost 2 bases at V and 2 bases at J; junction bases unmatched: 3. The CDR3 has 14 amino acids. The CDR3 spells CASSPGLAAYEQYF. The CDR3 coding sequence is TGTGCCAGCTCACCAGGGCTAGCGGCCTACGAGCAGTACTTC.

This clone was picked up a small number of times. The rearrangement joins TRBV5-1 to TRBJ1-1, with 8 bases fitting TRBD1. Germline-derived CDR1 and CDR2 are SGHRS and YFSETQ. The trim removed 2 bases at V and 8 bases at J, leaving 5 bases unmatched. This CDR3 contains 13 residues. The CDR3 region is CASSLPTGAEAFF. The DNA for the CDR3 is TGCGCCAGCAGCTTACCGACAGGGGCGGAAGCTTTCTTT.

This clone was detected only a few times. This rearrangement joins TRBV7-9 to TRBJ1-1; 9 bases map to TRBD1. Trimming removed 5 bases from V and 3 bases from J; junction bases left unmatched: 7. The CDR3 runs 15 residues. CDR1 and CDR2 from the germline V gene are SEHNR and FQNEAQ (reference sequence). Here the CDR3 reads CASSPGQGTDTEAFF. DNA for the CDR3: TGTGCCAGCAGCCCGGGACAGGGAACAGACACTGAAGCTTTCTTT. Drawing the rest from reference TRBV7-9 and TRBJ1-1, the complete variable domain is DTGVSQNPRHKITKRGQNVTFRCDPISEHNRLYWYRQTLGQGPEFLTYFQNEAQLEKSRLLSDRFSAERPKGSFSTLEIQRTEQGDSAMYLCASSPGQGTDTEAFFGQGTRLTVV.